Listed here are 22 T cell receptor beta chains from one sample, sequenced in a study of shared clonotypes between healthy human individuals. Method: immunoSEQ multiplex PCR; TCRdb's copy keeps in-frame clones and lacks some. Of roughly 2,500,000 clones listed, 90% to 95% are singletons. The sample taken for sequencing was naive CD4+ T cells from PBMCs. The subset: CD45RA+ positively selected. These receptors were taken from a man aged 18 to 30 in good health. Some clones in this sample may be carry-over from other donors' samples.

This rearrangement joins TRBV25-1 to TRBJ2-7; TRBD2 matches at 10 bases. After removal of 8 bases from V and 9 bases from J, the junction contained 16 bases not matched to a gene. Germline V gene lookup returns CDR1 MGHDK and CDR2 SYGVNS. CDR3 size: 15 residues. DNA for the CDR3: TGTGCCAGCGCTACTGGGGCTAGCGGGAGTAATGTGCAGTACTTC. Its translation is CASATGASGSNVQYF.

The chain recombines TRBV18 with TRBJ2-1; no reliable D call. CDR3 length: 12 residues. V lost 4 bases, J lost 9 bases, and 10 bases lay in between. The germline V gene has CDR1 KGHSH and CDR2 LQKENI. The CDR3 sequence: CASSQLRSEQFF. CDR3 sequence (DNA): TGTGCCAGCTCACAACTTAGGAGTGAGCAGTTCTTC.

J is TRBJ2-5 and V is TRBV27, with D perhaps assigned TRBD1 or TRBD2 (6 bases each). Trimming pared 4 bases from V and 1 base from J, leaving 10 bases between. The CDR3 contains 14 residues. The germline V gene encodes CDR1 MNHEY and CDR2 SMNVEV (reference sequence). The CDR3 region has the DNA TGTGCCAGCAGTTCCCGGGGGCCCCAAGAGACCCAGTACTTC. Translating it yields CASSSRGPQETQYF.

The chain has TRBV27 and TRBJ1-1; weak D call: TRBD1 (5 bases). Deletions cut 3 bases from V and 1 base from J, with 9 bases between. Per germline, CDR1 MNHEY and CDR2 SMNVEV (reference sequence). This CDR3 spans 14 amino acids. This CDR3 reads CASSLRGKNTEAFF. In nucleotides, the CDR3 is TGTGCCAGCAGTTTGAGGGGCAAGAACACTGAAGCTTTCTTT.

V gene TRBV28 combines with J gene TRBJ1-3, with unresolved D. V was pared by 3 bases and J by 2 bases, with 11 bases between. This CDR3 has 15 amino acids. CDR1 is MDHEN, CDR2 SYDVKM, per germline. CDR3 protein: CASSLRGATGNTIYF. For the CDR3, the DNA is TGTGCCAGCAGTTTGAGAGGAGCAACTGGAAACACCATATATTTT. Supplemented by reference TRBV28 and TRBJ1-3, the full variable domain reads DVKVTQSSRYLVKRTGEKVFLECVQDMDHENMFWYRQDPGLGLRLIYFSYDVKMKEKGDIPEGYSVSREKKERFSLILESASTNQTSMYLCASSLRGATGNTIYFGEGSWLTVV.

The chain couples TRBV4-3 to TRBJ2-6; tentatively, D is TRBD1 (5 bases). V gave up 3 bases and J gave up 0 bases, with 12 bases separating them. The CDR3 totals 17 residues. The germline V gene encodes CDR1 LGHNA and CDR2 YSLEER. The CDR3 DNA reads as TGCGCCAGCAGCCAGGGCCTGACAGCCTCTGGGGCCAACGTCCTGACTTTC. Protein sequence: CASSQGLTASGANVLTF.

The genes are TRBV29-1 and TRBJ1-1; D uncertain. The germline gives CDR1 SQVTM, CDR2 ANQGSEA. Trimming shortened V by 8 bases and J by 0 bases, and 7 bases separated the two germline ends. This CDR3 comprises 11 residues. CDR3 nucleotides: TGCAGCTTGGTGTTGAACACTGAAGCTTTCTTT. This sequence encodes CSLVLNTEAFF. Supplemented by reference TRBV29-1 and TRBJ1-1, the full variable domain reads SAVISQKPSRDICQRGTSLTIQCQVDSQVTMMFWYRQQPGQSLTLIATANQGSEATYESGFVIDKFPISRPNLTFSTLTVSNMSPEDSSIYLCSLVLNTEAFFGQGTRLTVV.

The rearrangement links TRBV28 to TRBJ1-1; tentative D call: TRBD1 (5 bases). The V and J ends lost 5 bases and 10 bases respectively, with 23 bases between them. There are 15 residues in the CDR3. CDR1 and CDR2 from the germline V gene are MDHEN and SYDVKM. CDR3 in DNA: TGTGCCAGCAGTCCCCCGAGGTTCGGGGGGTCGCGAGCTTTCTTT. This translates into CASSPPRFGGSRAFF. The full variable domain, rest sourced from reference TRBV28 and TRBJ1-1, is DVKVTQSSRYLVKRTGEKVFLECVQDMDHENMFWYRQDPGLGLRLIYFSYDVKMKEKGDIPEGYSVSREKKERFSLILESASTNQTSMYLCASSPPRFGGSRAFFGQGTRLTVV.

The genes are TRBV19 and TRBJ1-2; D perhaps matches TRBD1 (5 bases). With 8 bases removed from V and 7 bases from J, the gap between germline ends came to 17 bases. This CDR3 has 13 residues. Germline CDR1 LNHDA, CDR2 SQIVND (reference sequence). The CDR3 DNA sequence: TGTGCCAGTGGATCTCGGGGGGGTACTGGCTACACCTTC. This translates into CASGSRGGTGYTF. The full variable domain, completed using reference TRBV19 and TRBJ1-2, is DGGITQSPKYLFRKEGQNVTLSCEQNLNHDAMYWYRQDPGQGLRLIYYSQIVNDFQKGDIAEGYSVSREKKESFPLTVTSAQKNPTAFYLCASGSRGGTGYTFGSGTRLTVV.

This clone has only a few counts. V is TRBV29-1 and J is TRBJ1-1; D remains ambiguous. The CDR3 has 11 amino acids. The V and J ends lost 2 bases and 8 bases respectively, with 9 bases between them. Germline CDR1 is SQVTM and CDR2 is ANQGSEA. The CDR3 nucleotides read TGCAGCGTTGAACGATGGTTCGAAGCTTTCTTT. Translation: CSVERWFEAFF. The full variable domain, rest sourced from reference TRBV29-1 and TRBJ1-1, is SAVISQKPSRDICQRGTSLTIQCQVDSQVTMMFWYRQQPGQSLTLIATANQGSEATYESGFVIDKFPISRPNLTFSTLTVSNMSPEDSSIYLCSVERWFEAFFGQGTRLTVV.

The chain links TRBV28 to TRBJ2-3; the D gene is possibly TRBD2 (7 bases). Between the trimmed V and J ends, which lost 8 bases and 2 bases, there was a span of 17 bases. Germline V gives CDR1 MDHEN, CDR2 SYDVKM. CDR3 length equals 15 residues. In DNA, the CDR3 is TGTGCCAGCCGAATTCGGGGGGCAGCCACAGATACGCAGTATTTT. This gives the protein CASRIRGAATDTQYF.

The genes are TRBV7-3 and TRBJ2-1, with TRBD2 as a possible D gene (6 bases). Per germline, CDR1 SGHTA and CDR2 FQGTGA. V was cut by 1 base and J by 3 bases, with 13 bases left in between. The length of the CDR3 is 16 residues. The CDR3 nucleotides are TGTGCCAGCAGCTTAATGGGGGGTCTAGGCTACAATGAGCAGTTCTTC. Translation: CASSLMGGLGYNEQFF.

The genes are TRBV29-1 and TRBJ1-2; 7 bases fit TRBD1. CDR1 is SQVTM and CDR2 is ANQGSEA in the germline V gene. With V trimmed by 3 bases and J by 3 bases, 7 bases remained unmatched. The CDR3 runs to 14 residues. The CDR3 reads CSVERGLGDYGYTF. The CDR3 bases are TGCAGCGTTGAGAGGGGGCTAGGGGACTATGGCTACACCTTC.

In its sample, this clone was seen once. The chain uses TRBV5-8 and TRBJ2-3, with TRBD2 identical over 9 bases. The V gene end was trimmed by 0 bases and the J gene end by 5 bases; junction bases not matched to a gene: 10. This CDR3 has 17 residues. The germline V gene has CDR1 SGHTS and CDR2 YDEGEE. The chain's CDR3 is CASSLGQVSGSGDTQYF. The CDR3 nucleotides are TGTGCCAGCAGCTTGGGTCAGGTTAGCGGGAGCGGAGATACGCAGTATTTT.

This clone was detected only a few times. This chain links TRBV2 with TRBJ2-4; D might be TRBD1 or TRBD2, each matching 5 bases. Germline lookup yields CDR1 SNHLY and CDR2 FYNNEI. The V gene lost 6 bases and the J gene lost 7 bases, with 13 bases spanning the gap. The CDR3 length is 13 residues. The CDR3 bases are TGTGCCAGCAGGGCAGGGAGTGTCAACATTCAGTACTTC. It specifies CASRAGSVNIQYF.

The chain recombines TRBV13 with TRBJ1-3; no clear D gene. V dropped 3 bases and J dropped 1 base, with 13 bases sitting between them. This CDR3 has 16 amino acids. Germline loops: CDR1 PRHDT, CDR2 FYEKMQ (reference sequence). The DNA of the CDR3 is TGTGCCAGCAGCTTCGACGGGCCGCGATCTGGAAACACCATATATTTT. This translates into CASSFDGPRSGNTIYF.

The V gene is TRBV28, the J gene TRBJ1-1; D gene uncertain. Trimming removed 3 bases at V and 0 bases at J, with 8 bases between. The germline V gene encodes CDR1 MDHEN and CDR2 SYDVKM. This CDR3 region has 14 residues. Written as DNA, the CDR3 is TGTGCCAGCAGTTTGTTTCCGGTGAACACTGAAGCTTTCTTT. Translated, it gives CASSLFPVNTEAFF.

The CDR3: CATSSEGFWANVLTF. The CDR3 DNA follows: TGTGCCACCAGCAGCGAAGGGTTCTGGGCCAACGTCCTGACTTTC. This sequence joins TRBV15 and TRBJ2-6; D not certain. The CDR3 contains 15 residues. Germline CDR1 reads LNHNV; CDR2 reads YYDKDF (reference sequence). Trimming cost V 3 bases and J 5 bases, with 11 bases left between them.

The rearrangement joins TRBV4-1 to TRBJ2-7; 7 bases align to TRBD1. Per germline, CDR1 MGHRA and CDR2 YSYEKL. The J segment lost 2 bases and the V segment lost 4 bases, leaving 8 bases of the junction unmatched. This CDR3 comprises 15 residues. The CDR3 spells CASSRETGFTYEQYF. CDR3 sequence (DNA): TGCGCCAGCAGCCGGGAGACAGGGTTCACCTACGAGCAGTACTTC.

As for this clone: This sample includes further DNA sequences coding for the same CDR3. The genes are TRBV5-6 and TRBJ1-2; no clear D gene. Between the trimmed V and J ends, which lost 0 bases and 8 bases, there was a span of 11 bases. This CDR3 spans 13 amino acids. The germline V gene encodes CDR1 SGHDT and CDR2 YYEEEE. This CDR3 reads CASSLGGSGGYTF. The CDR3, as DNA: TGTGCCAGCAGCTTGGGAGGTTCTGGAGGCTACACCTTC.

This clone showed up just once. The chain combines TRBV2 with TRBJ2-7; D possibly corresponds to TRBD1 (6 bases). The germline V gene encodes CDR1 SNHLY and CDR2 FYNNEI. Trimming stripped 1 base from V and 6 bases from J, with 10 bases between. The CDR3 extends over 13 amino acids. In DNA, the CDR3 is TGTGCCAGCAGTGAAGGCACCAGGGGCGAGCAGTACTTC. The encoded protein is CASSEGTRGEQYF.

This clone was counted between two and nine times. CDR3 region: CASSFRWMGNQPQHF. CDR3 coding DNA: TGTGCCAGCAGTTTTCGGTGGATGGGGAATCAGCCCCAGCATTTT. The chain carries TRBV27 and TRBJ1-5; no clear D. Germline CDR1 and CDR2: MNHEY and SMNVEV (reference sequence). V was clipped by 3 bases and J by 4 bases, with 13 bases between them. The CDR3 sequence is 15 residues long.